This TCR beta chain was sequenced in a study of blood T cell repertoires in COVID-19. Sequencing was performed with immunoSEQ multiplex PCR; in TCRdb, only in-frame clones are kept and a portion is missing. This repertoire shows 200,000 to 250,000 clones, more than 65% found once; its top ten account for 3% to 4.5%. This clone was seen once. This CDR3 has 13 amino acids. Germline-derived CDR1 and CDR2 are SGHNT and YYREEE (reference sequence). V trimming: 2 bases; J trimming: 9 bases; junction bases outside the gene matches: 8. The chain combines TRBV5-4 with TRBJ2-7; 7 bases map to TRBD1. The TCR originated in a woman older than 75 with acute or convalescent COVID-19. Sequencing used peripheral blood. CDR3 sequence reads: CASSFRDSVLQYF. CDR3 coding DNA: TGTGCCAGCAGCTTCCGGGACAGCGTATTGCAGTACTTC.